Many counts were recorded for the clone carrying this T cell receptor (beta chain). The antigen remains unidentified. Its ends do not fully match the called genes, so a read error is possible. The data stem from a study of regulatory T cells in long-lasting Graves disease. Study findings and constraints: Persistent Graves' patients showed less TCR diversity than newly diagnosed ones. With persistent disease, TRBV28, TRBJ1-2 and TRBJ2-5 were the favored segments.

CDR3 length: 14 amino acids. Germline CDR1 reads MGHRA; CDR2 reads YSYEKL. Arm-PCR of CDR3 regions with iRepertoire HTBI primers generated TCR beta libraries. One entry per CDR3 protein, called by TCRdb with MiXCR from the multiplex PCR reads. Among around 400,000 distinct CDR3 sequences listed, around a sixth were seen once. Time point given: newly diagnosed GD, antithyroid drugs for less than 3 months. Construction of the TCR library relied on RNA isolated from PBMCs. The authors drew 7 to 10 milliliters of peripheral blood into EDTA tubes. This clonotype was obtained from a female donor with Graves disease. The rearrangement joins TRBV4-1 to TRBJ2-1; 7 bases are shared with TRBD1. Sequencing was performed on peripheral blood mononuclear cells (PBMCs), taken at new diagnosis, from a patient treated with antithyroid drugs. The CDR3 region has the DNA TGTGCCAGCAGCCGACAGGGACAGCTTAATGAGCAGTTCTTC. Residues: CASSRQGQLNEQFF.